A selection of T cell receptor beta chains follows, all from one sample in a study of blood T cell repertoires in COVID-19. Libraries were prepared by immunoSEQ multiplex PCR; TCRdb keeps only in-frame clonotypes and omits some of them. The table includes roughly 430,000 clones, 88% detected once. The sample comprised PBMCs or T cells enriched from blood (not recorded which). The receptor source for this set is a woman aged 18-29 years who had been exposed to COVID-19. The CDR3 runs from the conserved cysteine through the conserved F or W. A D gene is named only where the DNA matches it firmly. Expanded clones get a size class; other rows say once, few or many, or leave the size out.

v_call,d_call,clone_size,j_call,cdr3_nt,cdr3_aa
TRBV5-6,.,.,TRBJ1-2,TGTGCCAGCAGGGCCGATTATGGCTACACCTTC,CASRADYGYTF
TRBV9,.,few,TRBJ2-1,TGTGCCAGCAGCGTAGGGTGGGGGGAATCCCCCTCCTACAATGAGCAGTTCTTC,CASSVGWGESPSYNEQFF
TRBV6-5,.,.,TRBJ2-7,TGTGCCAGCAGTTTGCAGGAACTAGGCTCCGAGCAGTACTTC,CASSLQELGSEQYF
TRBV18,TRBD1,.,TRBJ1-5,TGTGCCAGCTCACCTGGGACAGCTGGACAGCATTTT,CASSPGTAGQHF
TRBV28,TRBD1,.,TRBJ1-1,TGTGCCAGCAGTTTGGGACAGGGAAGCACTGAAGCTTTCTTT,CASSLGQGSTEAFF
TRBV10-3,.,.,TRBJ1-4,TGTGCCATCAGTGACTCGGGAAGGGAGGGGGAAAAACTGTTTTTT,CAISDSGREGEKLFF
TRBV7-8,TRBD1,once,TRBJ2-7,TGTGCCAGCAGCTTTCGCGCCGGACAGGGGGCCCCCCACGAGCAGTACTTC,CASSFRAGQGAPHEQYF
TRBV6-2/TRBV6-3,TRBD1,once,TRBJ1-2,TGTGCCAGCAGTGAGGGACAGGGGCATGGCTACACCTTC,CASSEGQGHGYTF
TRBV28,TRBD2,once,TRBJ2-1,TGTGCCAGCAGGCAACCGGGACTAGTAGCCAATGAGCAGTTCTTC,CASRQPGLVANEQFF
TRBV28,TRBD1,.,TRBJ1-2,TGTGCCAGCAGTTTAATCAGGGACAGGGGATCGGTCTATGGCTACACCTTC,CASSLIRDRGSVYGYTF
TRBV29-1,.,.,TRBJ1-2,TGCAGCGTAGGGTCCCTGGGGCCCTATGGCTACACCTTC,CSVGSLGPYGYTF
TRBV19,.,.,TRBJ1-4,TGTGCCAGTAACGCGCAGGGTTTAAATGAAAAACTGTTTTTT,CASNAQGLNEKLFF
TRBV5-1,.,.,TRBJ1-2,TGCGCCAGCTCCTTGGGCAGCTATGGCTACACCTTC,CASSLGSYGYTF
TRBV19,TRBD1,.,TRBJ1-1,TGTGCCAGTAGTATGGGGTCCAGGGGGCCTATGAACACTGAAGCTTTCTTT,CASSMGSRGPMNTEAFF
TRBV27,.,.,TRBJ2-1,TGTGCCAGCAGTTTAGAGTCGGGGGTGAACAATGAGCAGTTCTTC,CASSLESGVNNEQFF
TRBV19,TRBD1,once,TRBJ1-4,TGTGCCAGTAGAAGTACAGGGGATGAAAAACTGTTTTTT,CASRSTGDEKLFF
TRBV5-1,.,.,TRBJ2-1,TGCGCCAGCAGCCCCAGGGGACTATACAATGAGCAGTTCTTC,CASSPRGLYNEQFF
TRBV6-5,.,once,TRBJ2-7,TGTGCCAGCAGAGTAAGAGGACGGGGCTACGAGCAGTACTTC,CASRVRGRGYEQYF
TRBV5-1,.,.,TRBJ1-1,TGCGCCAGCAGCGGAAACAGGGCTTCTGGCTCTGAAGCTTTCTTT,CASSGNRASGSEAFF
TRBV9,.,.,TRBJ1-2,TGTGCCAGCAGCGTGGGGGGGGACACCTATGGCTACACCTTC,CASSVGGDTYGYTF
TRBV10-3,.,.,TRBJ1-1,TGTGCCATCAGTGACCCTAATTCGTGGAACACTGAAGCTTTCTTT,CAISDPNSWNTEAFF
TRBV2,.,.,TRBJ1-5,TGTGCCAGCAGTGCGGGGAATAGCAATCAGCCCCAGCATTTT,CASSAGNSNQPQHF
TRBV28,TRBD1,.,TRBJ1-2,TGTGCCAGCCGGGACAGGGGGACGGTTTATGGCTACACCTTC,CASRDRGTVYGYTF
TRBV29-1,TRBD1,few,TRBJ1-5,TGCAGCGTTGGGGGACAGGGCGGGGGTAGCAATCAGCCCCAGCATTTT,CSVGGQGGGSNQPQHF
TRBV13,.,.,TRBJ1-4,TGTGCCAGCAGCCCTCAGGGGCCGGCTAATGAAAAACTGTTTTTT,CASSPQGPANEKLFF
TRBV5-1,.,few,TRBJ1-4,TGCGCCAGCAGCTTGGCTACCGATGAAAAACTGTTTTTT,CASSLATDEKLFF
TRBV7-9,.,.,TRBJ2-7,TGTGCCAGCAGCTCAGGGGTAGGGATTACCTACGAGCAGTACTTC,CASSSGVGITYEQYF
TRBV16,TRBD2,.,TRBJ2-3,TGTGCCAGCAGCCAACCGGGACTAGCGGGAGTCGTAAATACGCAGTATTTT,CASSQPGLAGVVNTQYF
TRBV4-2,.,.,TRBJ2-7,TGTGCCAGCAGCCAAGGGGCCGCCACCCTCTCCTACGAGCAGTACTTC,CASSQGAATLSYEQYF
TRBV28,TRBD1,.,TRBJ2-5,TGTGCCAGACCGGGACAGGGTGAAGGATTGCATCTGGAGACCCAGTACTTC,CARPGQGEGLHLETQYF
TRBV6-5,.,.,TRBJ1-1,TGTGCCAGCAGTCGCCAAACCCAGGGTAACACTGAAGCTTTCTTT,CASSRQTQGNTEAFF
TRBV6-5,TRBD1,.,TRBJ1-2,TGTGCCAGCAGGTCCGGGACAGGGGACTCCTATGGCTACACCTTC,CASRSGTGDSYGYTF
TRBV5-6,TRBD1,.,TRBJ2-7,TGTGCCAGCAGCCACGGTACAGGGGCTATTGAGCAGTACTTC,CASSHGTGAIEQYF
TRBV7-9,TRBD2,.,TRBJ2-1,TGTGCCAGCAGCAACCCCTCACTAGCGGGAGATGACGTTGAGCAGTTCTTC,CASSNPSLAGDDVEQFF
TRBV27,.,once,TRBJ2-1,TGTGCCAGCAGTTTATACCGCGCGAGGATTGGCGATGAGCAGTTCTTC,CASSLYRARIGDEQFF
TRBV5-4,TRBD2,.,TRBJ2-7,TGTGCCAGCAGCCAGAGGACTAGCGGTCCTTTCTACGAGCAGTACTTC,CASSQRTSGPFYEQYF
TRBV7-9,.,few,TRBJ1-6,TGTGCCAGCAGCTTCAACGAACAGGGACCATATAATTCACCCCTCCACTTT,CASSFNEQGPYNSPLHF
TRBV10-3,.,.,TRBJ2-7,TGTGCCATCAGTGAGAATTTGCGAGCAGACTACGGTCCCCTCGAGCAGTACTTC,CAISENLRADYGPLEQYF
TRBV19,.,.,TRBJ1-5,TGTGCCAGCGACAGGAATAGCAATCAGCCCCAGCATTTT,CASDRNSNQPQHF
TRBV13,.,.,TRBJ1-6,TGTGCCAGCACCTCCTCGGGGTATGCACCCCTCCACTTT,CASTSSGYAPLHF
TRBV6-6,TRBD2,.,TRBJ2-7,TGTGCCAGCAGTTACGAGCGGGGGGGCTCCTACGAGCAGTACTTC,CASSYERGGSYEQYF
TRBV5-1,.,.,TRBJ2-1,TGCGCCAGCAGCTTGGGCGGGTCAACCTACAATGAGCAGTTCTTC,CASSLGGSTYNEQFF
TRBV6-5,TRBD1,.,TRBJ1-3,TGTGCCAGCAGTTACTCTGGGACAGCCTCTGGAAACACCATATATTTT,CASSYSGTASGNTIYF
TRBV11-2,.,.,TRBJ1-1,TGTGCCAGCAGGCCGGAGTTCATGTACCACACTGAAGCTTTCTTT,CASRPEFMYHTEAFF
TRBV28,.,once,TRBJ1-2,TGTGCCAGCAGTTTAGCCAGGGGATCTAACTATGGCTACACCTTC,CASSLARGSNYGYTF